These 17 T cell receptor beta chains came from one sample sequenced in a study of T cell responses to AZD1222 COVID-19 vaccine. Assay: immunoSEQ multiplex PCR; the TCRdb copy retains only in-frame clones and omits some. The sample holds approximately 150,000 clones, 70% to 90% seen once. Sequences were derived from peripheral blood, sampled 28 days after the second dose of the MenACWY control vaccine. All receptors derive from an adult who received the MenACWY meningococcal vaccine as a control.

V and J are TRBV20-1 and TRBJ2-7; 7 bases line up with TRBD2. This CDR3 contains 11 residues. Per germline, CDR1 DFQATT and CDR2 SNEGSKA (reference sequence). Here the CDR3 reads CSVGGDYEQYF. CDR3 coding DNA: TGCAGCGTTGGGGGGGACTACGAGCAGTACTTC.

This clone was found once. V gene TRBV5-6 combines with J gene TRBJ2-3; no clear D gene. The germline V and J ends were trimmed by 1 base and 2 bases, with 5 bases remaining between them. The CDR3 length is 13 residues. The germline gives CDR1 SGHDT, CDR2 YYEEEE. CDR3 region: CASSLPNTDTQYF. DNA of the CDR3: TGTGCCAGCAGCTTGCCAAACACAGATACGCAGTATTTT.

V is TRBV28 and J is TRBJ1-2; perhaps TRBD1 as D (5 bases). The CDR3 totals 12 residues. Trimming stripped 6 bases from V and 4 bases from J, with 9 bases between. CDR1 is MDHEN, CDR2 SYDVKM, per germline. In DNA form, the CDR3 reads TGTGCCAGCAGATCGGGGGGCTATGGCTACACCTTC. This translates into CASRSGGYGYTF.

The chain combines TRBV5-1 with TRBJ2-3; no definite D call. Germline CDR1 and CDR2: SGHRS and YFSETQ. V was shortened by 2 bases and J by 5 bases, with 3 bases between the two germline ends. This CDR3 spans 11 amino acids. DNA of the CDR3: TGCGCCAGCAGCTTACAAGATACGCAGTATTTT. Translation gives CASSLQDTQYF.

The rearrangement uses TRBV25-1 and TRBJ2-7; no definite D call. The germline V and J ends were trimmed by 4 bases and 4 bases, with 17 bases remaining between them. The germline V gene encodes CDR1 MGHDK and CDR2 SYGVNS. The CDR3 extends over 15 amino acids. The CDR3 sequence is CASSARALHHYEQYF. In DNA form, the CDR3 reads TGTGCCAGCAGTGCTCGAGCCCTACACCATTACGAGCAGTACTTC.

This clone has a handful of counts. This chain links TRBV18 with TRBJ1-4; D perhaps matches TRBD1 (6 bases). CDR3 length equals 15 residues. The germline V and J ends were trimmed by 3 bases and 6 bases, with 14 bases remaining between them. The germline V gene encodes CDR1 KGHSH and CDR2 LQKENI. The CDR3 sequence: CASSPLSGGHEKLFF. The DNA of the CDR3 is TGTGCCAGCTCACCCCTAAGTGGGGGGCATGAAAAACTGTTTTTT. The variable domain in full, with the rest retrieved from reference TRBV18 and TRBJ1-4, is NAGVMQNPRHLVRRRGQEARLRCSPMKGHSHVYWYRQLPEEGLKFMVYLQKENIIDESGMPKERFSAEFPKEGPSILRIQQVVRGDSAAYFCASSPLSGGHEKLFFGSGTQLSVL.

This clone has just a few counts. In nucleotides, the CDR3 is TGTGCCAGCAGTTTACAGACTAATCAGCCCCAGCATTTT. Protein product: CASSLQTNQPQHF. The chain couples TRBV28 to TRBJ1-5; D is unresolved. Germline CDR1 is MDHEN and CDR2 is SYDVKM. V was cut by 2 bases and J by 4 bases, with 6 bases left in between. The CDR3 runs to 13 residues. Supplemented by reference TRBV28 and TRBJ1-5, the full variable domain reads DVKVTQSSRYLVKRTGEKVFLECVQDMDHENMFWYRQDPGLGLRLIYFSYDVKMKEKGDIPEGYSVSREKKERFSLILESASTNQTSMYLCASSLQTNQPQHFGDGTRLSIL.

The chain employs TRBV24-1 and TRBJ1-2; a possible D gene is TRBD1 (6 bases). V shed 1 base and J shed 8 bases, with 10 bases lying between them. In germline, CDR1 is KGHDR, CDR2 SFDVKD. The length of the CDR3 is 13 residues. Here the CDR3 DNA reads TGTGCCACCAGTGATTTCGGACAGTACGGCTACACCTTC. It encodes CATSDFGQYGYTF.

The V call is TRBV5-8, the J call TRBJ2-7; a possible D gene is TRBD2 (6 bases). There are 13 residues in the CDR3. The V end was cut by 4 bases, the J end by 7 bases, with 15 bases between. Germline V lookup: CDR1 SGHTS, CDR2 YDEGEE. The CDR3 sequence: CASSPGSKSEQYF. The CDR3 coding sequence is TGTGCCAGCAGCCCCGGGAGTAAGTCGGAGCAGTACTTC.

V gene TRBV5-1 combines with J gene TRBJ2-5, with 9 bases fitting TRBD1. CDR3 size: 15 residues. Unmatched junction bases numbered 5, after V lost 4 bases and J lost 1 base. Germline CDR1 and CDR2: SGHRS and YFSETQ. CDR3 bases: TGCGCCAGCAGCCCGCGGACAGGGGCCCAAGAGACCCAGTACTTC. Its translation is CASSPRTGAQETQYF.

This rearrangement joins TRBV19 to TRBJ1-5; D is perhaps TRBD1 (5 bases). The V gene's germline CDR1 is LNHDA and CDR2 SQIVND (reference sequence). The V and J ends lost 7 bases and 7 bases respectively, with 20 bases between them. The CDR3 runs to 15 residues. CDR3 bases: TGTGCCAGTACCCGAATCAGGGAGGTAGGCCAGCCCCAGCATTTT. Translation gives CASTRIREVGQPQHF.

This chain uses TRBV10-3 with TRBJ1-1, with D unresolved. In germline, CDR1 is ENHRY, CDR2 SYGVKD. The length of the CDR3 is 15 residues. Trimming stripped 7 bases from V and 1 base from J, with 16 bases between. CDR3 coding DNA: TGTGCCATCACAGCACAACTTACCGCGAACACTGAAGCTTTCTTT. This sequence encodes CAITAQLTANTEAFF.

This chain connects TRBV10-3 to TRBJ1-5; 10 nucleotides align to TRBD1. The CDR3 covers 17 residues. Germline values: CDR1 ENHRY, CDR2 SYGVKD. V was clipped by 8 bases and J by 6 bases; unmatched bases: 16. CDR3 bases: TGTGCCATCGGGGCTAGTTGGGGACAGGGGTCGTCTCAGCCCCAGCATTTT. Its translation is CAIGASWGQGSSQPQHF.

This clone was detected a few times. This sequence joins TRBV28 and TRBJ1-5, with D unclear. Per the germline V gene, CDR1 is MDHEN and CDR2 is SYDVKM. V lost 3 bases and J lost 3, with 15 bases in between. The CDR3 runs 16 residues. CDR3 residues: CASSFPRNYINQPQHF. The CDR3 DNA sequence: TGTGCCAGCAGTTTCCCCCGCAACTACATCAATCAGCCCCAGCATTTT.

V gene TRBV19 combines with J gene TRBJ2-5, with D possibly being TRBD1 or TRBD2 (7 bases each). Between the trimmed V and J ends, which lost 2 bases and 2 bases, there was a span of 12 bases. This CDR3 spans 15 amino acids. Germline CDR1 and CDR2: LNHDA and SQIVND (reference sequence). Here the CDR3 DNA reads TGTGCCAGTAGTATAAGACAGGGACTACAAGAGACCCAGTACTTC. It encodes CASSIRQGLQETQYF.

The chain has TRBV4-3 and TRBJ1-5; D is unclear. The CDR3 loop spans 15 amino acids. The germline V gene encodes CDR1 LGHNA and CDR2 YSLEER. Trimming took 4 bases from V and 1 from J, leaving 11 bases between them. The CDR3 coding sequence is TGCGCCAGCAGCCCCGACTCTGGGAGCAATCAGCCCCAGCATTTT. Encoded protein: CASSPDSGSNQPQHF.

This clone was picked up one time. The chain employs TRBV6-5 and TRBJ1-2; the D gene is possibly TRBD1 (6 bases). Germline-derived CDR1 and CDR2 are MNHEY and SVGAGI. The CDR3 is 15 amino acids. Trimming took off 6 bases at V and 0 bases at J, with 14 bases between the two ends. The CDR3 here is CASSAKQGPNYGYTF. The CDR3 coding sequence is TGTGCCAGCAGCGCGAAACAGGGACCTAACTATGGCTACACCTTC.